This record looks at one T cell receptor beta chain sequence and its context. It has no known antigen specificity. Per-nucleotide qualities are absent, and no much larger clonotype sits a single base away. The receptor library was made with the immunoSEQ multiplex PCR assay. TCRdb stores this immuneACCESS table with in-frame sequences only. Part of the clones is absent; in the studies checked, under half of the shortfall reflects unresolved V genes, and no reason is known for the rest. Recorded for this sample are about 56,000 clones; nearly 95% of them occurred a single time. The ten most abundant clones make up roughly 3.1% of the sample. This sample was taken from a study of technical replicates of blood from a handful of donors (dated by TCRdb to about 2017). The germline V gene sets CDR1 to MNHEY and CDR2 to SVGAGI. The CDR3 starts with the cysteine, ends with the phenylalanine, and has 15 residues. Only CDR3 DNA is held: 45 bases, read in frame from base 1. V drops 6 bases and J drops 5 bases, leaving 19 bases in between.

The rearrangement joined TRBV6-5 to TRBJ1-2, with a weak D call of TRBD1 (6 bases match). The receptor was isolated from a human donor in good health. Some clones in this sample may be carry-over from other donors' samples. Sequenced material: PBMCs. The CDR3 reads CASSSETGTRYGYTF. The nucleotide sequence is TGTGCCAGCAGCTCCGAGACAGGCACTCGATATGGCTACACCTTC.